What follows is one TCR beta chain and its context. This sample is part of a study of blood T cell repertoires in COVID-19. The ends were cut back, 4 bases at V and 4 bases at J, with 11 bases in the middle. The germline V gene encodes CDR1 SGHNT and CDR2 YYREEE (reference sequence). The CDR3 covers 13 residues. Libraries were prepared by immunoSEQ multiplex PCR; TCRdb keeps only in-frame clonotypes and omits some of them. The sample includes about 160,000 clones, 82% of them seen just once. This chain links TRBV5-4 with TRBJ1-1; weak D call: TRBD1 (6 bases). Sequenced: peripheral blood. The receptor's source is a woman in her thirties or forties with COVID-19, enrolled during active disease. In nucleotides, the CDR3 is TGTGCCAGCAGCAGTTGGACAGCCACTGAAGCTTTCTTT. Amino acids: CASSSWTATEAFF.